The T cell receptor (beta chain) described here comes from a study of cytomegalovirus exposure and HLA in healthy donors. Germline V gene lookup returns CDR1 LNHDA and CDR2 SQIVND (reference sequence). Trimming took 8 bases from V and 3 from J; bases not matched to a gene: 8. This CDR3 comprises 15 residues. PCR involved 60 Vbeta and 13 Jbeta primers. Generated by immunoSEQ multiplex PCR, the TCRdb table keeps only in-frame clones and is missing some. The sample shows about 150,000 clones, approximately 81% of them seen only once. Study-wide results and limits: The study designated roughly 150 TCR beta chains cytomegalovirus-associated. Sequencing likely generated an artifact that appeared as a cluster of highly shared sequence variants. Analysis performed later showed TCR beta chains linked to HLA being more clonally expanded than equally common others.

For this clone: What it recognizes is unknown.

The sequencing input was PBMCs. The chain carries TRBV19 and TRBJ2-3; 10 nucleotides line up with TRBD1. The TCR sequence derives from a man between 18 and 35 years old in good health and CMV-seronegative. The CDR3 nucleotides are TGTGCCAGTGGGCCGGGACAGGGGAGGACAGATACGCAGTATTTT. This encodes CASGPGQGRTDTQYF.